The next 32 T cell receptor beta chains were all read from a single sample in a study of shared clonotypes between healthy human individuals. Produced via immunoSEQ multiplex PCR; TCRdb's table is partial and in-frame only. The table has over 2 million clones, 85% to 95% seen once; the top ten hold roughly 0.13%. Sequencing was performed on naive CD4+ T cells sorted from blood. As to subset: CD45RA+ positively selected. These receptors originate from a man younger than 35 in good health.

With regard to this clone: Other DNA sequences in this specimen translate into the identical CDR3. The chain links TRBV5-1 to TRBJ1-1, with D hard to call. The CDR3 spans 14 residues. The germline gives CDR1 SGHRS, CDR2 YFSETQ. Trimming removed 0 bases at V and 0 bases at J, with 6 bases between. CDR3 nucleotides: TGCGCCAGCAGCTTGGGGCACCTGAACACTGAAGCTTTCTTT. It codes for CASSLGHLNTEAFF.

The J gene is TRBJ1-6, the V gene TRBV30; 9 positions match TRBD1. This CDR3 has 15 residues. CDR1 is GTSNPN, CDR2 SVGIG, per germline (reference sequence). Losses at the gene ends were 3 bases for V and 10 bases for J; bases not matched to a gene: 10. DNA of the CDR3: TGTGCCTGGAGACTGGGGACAGGGTATTCCTCACCCCTCCACTTT. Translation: CAWRLGTGYSSPLHF.

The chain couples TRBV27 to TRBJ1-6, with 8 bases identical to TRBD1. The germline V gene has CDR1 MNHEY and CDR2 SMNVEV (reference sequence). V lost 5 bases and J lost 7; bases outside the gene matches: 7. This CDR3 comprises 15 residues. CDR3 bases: TGTGCCAGCAGTCCACGGACAGGGACGAATTCACCCCTCCACTTT. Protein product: CASSPRTGTNSPLHF.

The DNA for the CDR3 is TGTGCCTGGAGTGAGTCCGGAATAGGGACCCAGTACTTC. Translated: CAWSESGIGTQYF. The chain employs TRBV30 and TRBJ2-5; D unresolved. V was shortened by 1 base and J by 7 bases, with 13 bases between the two germline ends. The germline V gene encodes CDR1 GTSNPN and CDR2 SVGIG (reference sequence). The CDR3 totals 13 residues.

The CDR3 sequence: CASSLSAAGNYGYTF. CDR3 coding DNA: TGTGCCAGCAGTTTATCTGCGGCGGGGAACTATGGCTACACCTTC. This chain joins TRBV28 and TRBJ1-2; the D is unclear. This CDR3 has 15 residues. CDR1 and CDR2 (germline): MDHEN, SYDVKM. Trimming pared 1 base from V and 2 bases from J, leaving 11 bases between.

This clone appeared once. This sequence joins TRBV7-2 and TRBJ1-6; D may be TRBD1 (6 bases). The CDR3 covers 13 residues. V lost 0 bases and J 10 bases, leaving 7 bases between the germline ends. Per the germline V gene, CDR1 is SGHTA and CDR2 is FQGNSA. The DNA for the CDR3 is TGTGCCAGCAGCTTAGCAGGGGGGTCACCCCTCCACTTT. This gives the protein CASSLAGGSPLHF.

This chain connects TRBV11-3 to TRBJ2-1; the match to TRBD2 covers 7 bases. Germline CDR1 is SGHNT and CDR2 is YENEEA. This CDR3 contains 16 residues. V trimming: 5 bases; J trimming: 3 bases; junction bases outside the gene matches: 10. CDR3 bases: TGTGCCAGCAGCGCAGGCTTTAGCGGGTACTACAATGAGCAGTTCTTC. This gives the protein CASSAGFSGYYNEQFF.

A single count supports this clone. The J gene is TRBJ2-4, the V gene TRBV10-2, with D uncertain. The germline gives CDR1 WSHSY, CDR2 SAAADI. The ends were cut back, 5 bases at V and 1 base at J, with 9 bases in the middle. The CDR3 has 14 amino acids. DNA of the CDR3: TGCGCCAGCAGTAGAAACGAGGCCAAAAACATTCAGTACTTC. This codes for CASSRNEAKNIQYF.

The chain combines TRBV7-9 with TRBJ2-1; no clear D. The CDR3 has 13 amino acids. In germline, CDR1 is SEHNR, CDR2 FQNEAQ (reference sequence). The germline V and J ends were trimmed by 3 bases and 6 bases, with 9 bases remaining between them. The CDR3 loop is CASSLTVRNEQFF. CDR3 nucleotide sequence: TGTGCCAGCAGCTTGACGGTGCGCAATGAGCAGTTCTTC.

The CDR3 DNA is TGTGCCAGCTCCTGGACAGAGCAAGAGACCCAGTACTTC. Its translation is CASSWTEQETQYF. The chain is built from TRBV18 and TRBJ2-5; tentative D call: TRBD1 (6 bases). This CDR3 comprises 13 residues. Germline CDR1 is KGHSH and CDR2 is LQKENI. The V end lost 6 bases, the J end lost 2 bases, and 10 bases lay between the germline ends.

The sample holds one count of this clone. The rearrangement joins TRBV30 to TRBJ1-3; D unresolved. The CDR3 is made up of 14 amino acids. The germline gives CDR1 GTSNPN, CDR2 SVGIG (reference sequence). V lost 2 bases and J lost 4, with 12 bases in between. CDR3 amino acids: CAWSPDAPGNTIYF. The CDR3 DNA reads TGTGCCTGGAGTCCCGACGCGCCGGGAAACACCATATATTTT. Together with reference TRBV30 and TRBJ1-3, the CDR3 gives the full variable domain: SQTIHQWPATLVQPVGSPLSLECTVEGTSNPNLYWYRQAAGRGLQLLFYSVGIGQISSEVPQNLSASRPQDRQFILSSKKLLLSDSGFYLCAWSPDAPGNTIYFGEGSWLTVV.

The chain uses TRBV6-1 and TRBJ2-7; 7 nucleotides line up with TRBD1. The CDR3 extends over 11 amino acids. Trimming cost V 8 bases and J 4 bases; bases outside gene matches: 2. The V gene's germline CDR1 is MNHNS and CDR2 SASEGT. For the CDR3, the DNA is TGTGCCAGCGGGGACAGATACGAGCAGTACTTC. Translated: CASGDRYEQYF.

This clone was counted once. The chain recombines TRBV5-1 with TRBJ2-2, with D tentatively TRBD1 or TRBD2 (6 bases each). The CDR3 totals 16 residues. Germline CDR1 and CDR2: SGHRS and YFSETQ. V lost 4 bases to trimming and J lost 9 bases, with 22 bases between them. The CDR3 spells CASSQSGQGIYRELFF. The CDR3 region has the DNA TGCGCCAGCAGCCAAAGCGGGCAGGGGATATACCGGGAGCTGTTTTTT.

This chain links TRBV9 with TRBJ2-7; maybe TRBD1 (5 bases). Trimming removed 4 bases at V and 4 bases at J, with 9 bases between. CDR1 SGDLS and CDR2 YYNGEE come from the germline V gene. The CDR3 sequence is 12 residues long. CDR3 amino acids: CASSQQGYEQYF. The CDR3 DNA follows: TGTGCCAGCAGCCAGCAGGGATACGAGCAGTACTTC.

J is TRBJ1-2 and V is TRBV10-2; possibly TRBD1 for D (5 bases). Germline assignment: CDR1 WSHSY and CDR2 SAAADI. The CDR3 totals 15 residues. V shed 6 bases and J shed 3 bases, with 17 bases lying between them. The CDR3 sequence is CASRKSGPRDYGYTF. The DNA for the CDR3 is TGCGCCAGCAGGAAATCAGGCCCCAGGGACTATGGCTACACCTTC.

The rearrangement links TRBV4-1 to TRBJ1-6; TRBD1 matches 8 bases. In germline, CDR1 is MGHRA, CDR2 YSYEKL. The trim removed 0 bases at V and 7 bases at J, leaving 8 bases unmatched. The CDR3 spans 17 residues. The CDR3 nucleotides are TGCGCCAGCAGCCAAGAGATCCAGACAGGGGCCAATTCACCCCTCCACTTT. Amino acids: CASSQEIQTGANSPLHF.

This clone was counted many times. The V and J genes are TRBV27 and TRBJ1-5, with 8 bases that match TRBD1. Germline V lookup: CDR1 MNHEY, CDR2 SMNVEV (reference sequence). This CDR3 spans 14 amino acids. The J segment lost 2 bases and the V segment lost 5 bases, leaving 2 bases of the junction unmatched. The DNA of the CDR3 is TGTGCCAGCAGTCAGACAGGGGGCAATCAGCCCCAGCATTTT. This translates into CASSQTGGNQPQHF.

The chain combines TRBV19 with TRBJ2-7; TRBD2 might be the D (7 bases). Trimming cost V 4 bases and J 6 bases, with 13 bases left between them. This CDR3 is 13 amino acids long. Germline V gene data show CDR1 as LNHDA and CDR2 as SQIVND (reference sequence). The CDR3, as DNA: TGTGCCAGTAGTACCCAGAGGGGGGGCGAGCAGTACTTC. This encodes CASSTQRGGEQYF.

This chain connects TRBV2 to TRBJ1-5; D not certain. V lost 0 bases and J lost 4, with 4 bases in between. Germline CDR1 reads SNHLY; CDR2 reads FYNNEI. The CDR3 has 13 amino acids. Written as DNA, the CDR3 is TGTGCCAGCAGTGAAGCGGGGAATCAGCCCCAGCATTTT. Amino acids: CASSEAGNQPQHF. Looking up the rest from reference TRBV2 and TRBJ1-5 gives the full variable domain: EPEVTQTPSHQVTQMGQEVILRCVPISNHLYFYWYRQILGQKVEFLVSFYNNEISEKSEIFDDQFSVERPDGSNFTLKIRSTKLEDSAMYFCASSEAGNQPQHFGDGTRLSIL.

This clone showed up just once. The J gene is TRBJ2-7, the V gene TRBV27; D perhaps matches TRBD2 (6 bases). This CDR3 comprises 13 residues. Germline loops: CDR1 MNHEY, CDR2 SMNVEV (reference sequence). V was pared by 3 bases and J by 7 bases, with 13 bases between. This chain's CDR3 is CASSLGGTEEQYF. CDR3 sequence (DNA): TGTGCCAGCAGTTTGGGGGGAACTGAGGAGCAGTACTTC.

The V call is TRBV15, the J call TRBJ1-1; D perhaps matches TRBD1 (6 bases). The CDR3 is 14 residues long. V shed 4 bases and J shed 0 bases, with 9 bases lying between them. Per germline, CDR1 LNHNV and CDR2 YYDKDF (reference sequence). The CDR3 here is CATSTQGMNTEAFF. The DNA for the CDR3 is TGTGCCACCAGCACCCAGGGGATGAACACTGAAGCTTTCTTT.

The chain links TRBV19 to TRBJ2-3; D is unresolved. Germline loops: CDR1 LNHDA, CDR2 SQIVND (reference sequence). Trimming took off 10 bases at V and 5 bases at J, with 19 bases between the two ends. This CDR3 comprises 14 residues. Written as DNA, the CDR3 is TGTGCCACCGGTGCCAATTCAAAGGGAGATACGCAGTATTTT. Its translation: CATGANSKGDTQYF.

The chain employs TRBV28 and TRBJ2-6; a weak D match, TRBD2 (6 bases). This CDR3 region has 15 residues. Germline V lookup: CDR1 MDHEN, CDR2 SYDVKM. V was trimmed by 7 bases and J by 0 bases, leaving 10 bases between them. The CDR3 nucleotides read TGTGCCAGCACCCTGCGGGGCTCTGGGGCCAACGTCCTGACTTTC. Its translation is CASTLRGSGANVLTF. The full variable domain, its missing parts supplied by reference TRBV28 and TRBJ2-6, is DVKVTQSSRYLVKRTGEKVFLECVQDMDHENMFWYRQDPGLGLRLIYFSYDVKMKEKGDIPEGYSVSREKKERFSLILESASTNQTSMYLCASTLRGSGANVLTFGAGSRLTVL.

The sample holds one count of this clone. As DNA, the CDR3 is TGTGCCAGCAGCTTAGTAGGTCGAGGCGGTGGAGCTTTCTTT. Amino acid sequence: CASSLVGRGGGAFF. This chain links TRBV7-9 with TRBJ1-1; D gene ambiguous. This CDR3 spans 14 amino acids. Germline V gene lookup returns CDR1 SEHNR and CDR2 FQNEAQ (reference sequence). V was trimmed by 1 base and J by 10 bases, leaving 16 bases between them.

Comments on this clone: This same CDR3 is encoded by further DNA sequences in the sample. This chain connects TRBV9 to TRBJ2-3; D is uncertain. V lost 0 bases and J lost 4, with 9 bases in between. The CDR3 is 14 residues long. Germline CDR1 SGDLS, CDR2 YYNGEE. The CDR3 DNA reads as TGTGCCAGCAGCGTAGACCCTGGTGCAGATACGCAGTATTTT. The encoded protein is CASSVDPGADTQYF.

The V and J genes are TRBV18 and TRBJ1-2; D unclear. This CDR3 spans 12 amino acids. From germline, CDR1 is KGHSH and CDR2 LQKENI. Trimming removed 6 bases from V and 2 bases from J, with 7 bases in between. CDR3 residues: CASSEGNYGYTF. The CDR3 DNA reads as TGTGCCAGCTCGGAGGGAAACTATGGCTACACCTTC.

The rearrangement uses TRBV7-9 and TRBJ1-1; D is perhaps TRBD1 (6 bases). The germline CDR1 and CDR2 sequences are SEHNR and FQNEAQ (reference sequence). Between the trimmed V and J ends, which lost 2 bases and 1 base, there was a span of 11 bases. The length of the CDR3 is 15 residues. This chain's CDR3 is CASSLRQGSNTEAFF. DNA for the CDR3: TGTGCCAGCAGCTTACGTCAGGGGTCGAACACTGAAGCTTTCTTT.

The CDR3 here is CSVEGWQGKNIQYF. The CDR3 DNA is TGCAGCGTTGAGGGATGGCAGGGAAAAAACATTCAGTACTTC. This chain uses TRBV29-1 with TRBJ2-4; D is possibly TRBD1 (5 bases). The germline V gene has CDR1 SQVTM and CDR2 ANQGSEA. The V end was cut by 3 bases, the J end by 4 bases, with 13 bases between. This CDR3 is 14 amino acids long.

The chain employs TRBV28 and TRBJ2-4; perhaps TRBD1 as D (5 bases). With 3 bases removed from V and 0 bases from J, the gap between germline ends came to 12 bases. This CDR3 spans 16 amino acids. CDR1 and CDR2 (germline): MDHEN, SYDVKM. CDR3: CASSFRQRLAKNIQYF. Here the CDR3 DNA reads TGTGCCAGCAGTTTTAGACAGAGACTAGCCAAAAACATTCAGTACTTC.

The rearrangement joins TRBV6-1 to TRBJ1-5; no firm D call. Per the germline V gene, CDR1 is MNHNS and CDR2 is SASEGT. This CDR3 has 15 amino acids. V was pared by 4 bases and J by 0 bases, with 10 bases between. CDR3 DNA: TGTGCCAGCAGTGCGGGGTCTAATAGCAATCAGCCCCAGCATTTT. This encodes CASSAGSNSNQPQHF.

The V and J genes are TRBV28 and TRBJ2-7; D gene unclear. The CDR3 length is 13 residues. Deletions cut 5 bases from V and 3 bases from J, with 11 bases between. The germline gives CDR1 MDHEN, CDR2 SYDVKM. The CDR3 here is CASSPYRYYEQYF. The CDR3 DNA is TGTGCCAGCAGTCCCTACCGGTACTACGAGCAGTACTTC.

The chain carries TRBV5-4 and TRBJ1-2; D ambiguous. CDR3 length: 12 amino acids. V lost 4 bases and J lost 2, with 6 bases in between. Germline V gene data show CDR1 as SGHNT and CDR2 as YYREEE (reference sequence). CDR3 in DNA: TGTGCCAGCAGCCCTGAAAACTATGGCTACACCTTC. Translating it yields CASSPENYGYTF.